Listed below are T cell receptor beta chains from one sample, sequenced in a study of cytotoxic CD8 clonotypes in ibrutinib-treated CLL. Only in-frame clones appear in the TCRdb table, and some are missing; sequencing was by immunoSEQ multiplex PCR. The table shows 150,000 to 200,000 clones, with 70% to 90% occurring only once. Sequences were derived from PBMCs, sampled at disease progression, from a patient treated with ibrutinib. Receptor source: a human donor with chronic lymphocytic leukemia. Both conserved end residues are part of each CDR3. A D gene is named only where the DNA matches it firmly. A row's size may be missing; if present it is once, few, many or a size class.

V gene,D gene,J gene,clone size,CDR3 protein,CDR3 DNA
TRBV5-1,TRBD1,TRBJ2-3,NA,CASSWVDRDSTDTQYF,TGCGCCAGCAGCTGGGTAGACAGGGATAGCACAGATACGCAGTATTTT
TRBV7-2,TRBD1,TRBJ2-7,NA,CASSLNGGGQGSYEQYF,TGTGCCAGCAGCCTGAACGGCGGGGGACAGGGGTCCTACGAGCAGTACTTC
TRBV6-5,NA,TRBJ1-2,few,CASFSRRTEGGYTF,TGTGCCAGCTTCTCGCGGAGGACTGAAGGTGGCTACACCTTC
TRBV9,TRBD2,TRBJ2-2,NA,CASKGHGGTNTGELFF,TGTGCCAGCAAGGGGCACGGGGGGACGAACACCGGGGAGCTGTTTTTT
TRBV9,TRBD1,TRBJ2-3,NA,CASSGQGRWTDTQYF,TGTGCCAGCAGCGGACAGGGTCGTTGGACAGATACGCAGTATTTT
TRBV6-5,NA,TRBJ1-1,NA,CASSYLNRAAGAFF,TGTGCCAGCAGTTACCTCAACAGGGCGGCGGGAGCTTTCTTT
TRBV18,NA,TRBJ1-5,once,CASSLTDSNQPQHF,TGTGCCAGCTCACTGACAGATAGCAATCAGCCCCAGCATTTT
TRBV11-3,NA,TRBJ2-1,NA,CASSLFGGGSSLTYNEQFF,TGTGCCAGCAGCTTATTTGGAGGGGGGTCAAGTCTTACCTACAATGAGCAGTTCTTC
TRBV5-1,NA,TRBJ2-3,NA,CASSLVRGSQDTQYF,TGCGCCAGCAGCTTGGTTCGGGGCAGCCAGGATACGCAGTATTTT
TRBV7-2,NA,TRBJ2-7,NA,CASSLGSSGANYEQYF,TGTGCCAGCAGCTTAGGTTCCTCGGGAGCAAACTACGAGCAGTACTTC
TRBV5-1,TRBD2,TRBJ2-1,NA,CASSQGTSGRGYNEQFF,TGCGCCAGCAGTCAAGGGACTAGCGGGAGGGGGTACAATGAGCAGTTCTTC
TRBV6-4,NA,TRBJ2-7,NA,CASSYSMVSYEQYF,TGTGCCAGCAGTTACTCTATGGTTTCCTACGAGCAGTACTTC
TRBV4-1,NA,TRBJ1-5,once,CASSQAGGRGHQPQHF,TGCGCCAGCAGCCAAGCGGGGGGGCGCGGTCATCAGCCCCAGCATTTT
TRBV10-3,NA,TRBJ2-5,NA,CAIKGQETQYF,TGTGCCATCAAAGGCCAAGAGACCCAGTACTTC
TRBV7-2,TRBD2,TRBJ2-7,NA,CASSPRGGSYEQYF,TGTGCCAGCAGCCCCCGCGGCGGGAGCTACGAGCAGTACTTC
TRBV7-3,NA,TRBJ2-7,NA,CASSFTGGYEQYF,TGTGCCAGCAGCTTCACCGGTGGATACGAGCAGTACTTC
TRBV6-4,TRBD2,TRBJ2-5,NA,CASSGGLAGGWQETQYF,TGTGCCAGCAGTGGAGGACTAGCGGGAGGGTGGCAAGAGACCCAGTACTTC
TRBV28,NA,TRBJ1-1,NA,CASSLGGEAFF,TGTGCCAGCAGTTTAGGGGGTGAAGCTTTCTTT
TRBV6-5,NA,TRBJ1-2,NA,CASSRSGALYGYTF,TGTGCCAGCAGTCGTTCCGGGGCACTATATGGCTACACCTTC
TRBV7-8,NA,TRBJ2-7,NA,CASSLGGKPYEQYF,TGTGCCAGCAGCTTAGGTGGTAAACCCTACGAGCAGTACTTC
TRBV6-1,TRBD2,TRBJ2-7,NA,CASIRTSGRADEQYF,TGTGCCAGCATCCGGACTAGCGGGAGGGCAGACGAGCAGTACTTC
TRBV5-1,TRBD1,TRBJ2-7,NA,CASSRSLNPDRGYEQYF,TGCGCCAGCAGCCGGTCCCTCAACCCGGACAGGGGCTACGAGCAGTACTTC
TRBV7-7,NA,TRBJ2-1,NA,CASSLALYNEQFF,TGTGCCAGCAGCTTAGCGTTGTACAATGAGCAGTTCTTC
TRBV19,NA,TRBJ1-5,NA,CASGDGYQPQHF,TGTGCCAGTGGCGACGGGTATCAGCCCCAGCATTTT